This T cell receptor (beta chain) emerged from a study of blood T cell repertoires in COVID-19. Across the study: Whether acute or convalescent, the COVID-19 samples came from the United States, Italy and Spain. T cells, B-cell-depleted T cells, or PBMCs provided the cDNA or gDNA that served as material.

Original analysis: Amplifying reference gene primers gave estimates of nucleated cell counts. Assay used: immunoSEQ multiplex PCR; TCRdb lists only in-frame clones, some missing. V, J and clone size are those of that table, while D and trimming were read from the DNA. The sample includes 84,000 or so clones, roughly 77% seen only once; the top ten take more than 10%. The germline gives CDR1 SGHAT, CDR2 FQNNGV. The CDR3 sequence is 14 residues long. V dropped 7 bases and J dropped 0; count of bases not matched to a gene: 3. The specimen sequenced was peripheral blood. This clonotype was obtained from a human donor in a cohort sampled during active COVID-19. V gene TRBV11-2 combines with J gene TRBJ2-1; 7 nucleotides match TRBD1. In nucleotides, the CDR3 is TGTGCCAGCAACCGACAGGGCTCCTACAATGAGCAGTTCTTC. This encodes CASNRQGSYNEQFF.